Listed below are T cell receptor beta chains from one sample, sequenced in a study of OX40 agonist ivuxolimab in advanced cancers. The protocol was immunoSEQ multiplex PCR, while the TCRdb copy is restricted to in-frame clones and leaves out a portion. The sample has around 60,000 clones; about 85% are singletons. This specimen consisted of CD4+ or CD8+ T cells sorted from blood, obtained in a trial of the OX40 agonist ivuxolimab. The receptors here all came from an adult with an advanced solid tumor such as melanoma, head and neck, liver or kidney cancer. The CDR3 runs from the conserved cysteine through the conserved F or W.

J,length,V,CDR3
TRBJ1-5,13,TRBV10-3,CAVQGTVSQPQHF
TRBJ2-5,11,TRBV7-8,CALGFTETQYF
TRBJ2-1,16,TRBV19,CASSNEREAVYNEQFF
TRBJ2-1,13,TRBV6-1,CASSSGSYNEQFF
TRBJ2-2,14,TRBV4-1,CASRRQGIAGELFF
TRBJ2-7,11,TRBV20-1,CSTTGHYEQYF
TRBJ2-3,15,TRBV4-1,CASSQDGRRTDTQYF
TRBJ2-2,15,TRBV30,CAWNPGTVNTGELFF
TRBJ2-3,15,TRBV2,CASSTGLAGVDTQYF
TRBJ1-1,13,TRBV18,CASRTGGDTEAFF
TRBJ1-5,13,TRBV19,CASSPRFFQPQHF
TRBJ2-5,12,TRBV12-5,CASSLAAGDQYF
TRBJ1-6,13,TRBV10-3,CAISDRADSPLHF
TRBJ2-6,13,TRBV11-2,CASSSPGANVLTF
TRBJ1-4,15,TRBV11-2,CASSQGSREIEKLFF
TRBJ2-1,13,TRBV2,CASNGQGYNEQFF
TRBJ1-5,14,TRBV6-5,CASRTGGPGQPQHF
TRBJ1-2,12,TRBV6-1,CASRGQTYGYTF
TRBJ1-4,15,TRBV5-1,CASSLDRGSNEKLFF
TRBJ1-5,16,TRBV4-2,CASSQVSPASHQPQHF
TRBJ1-5,17,TRBV28,CASRFGTWGATQRPQHF
TRBJ2-5,16,TRBV9,CASSAGLAEKVETQYF
TRBJ2-5,14,TRBV2,CASSEALAQETQYF
TRBJ2-5,18,TRBV7-6,CASSLGPPARGSQETQYF
TRBJ2-2,15,TRBV6-5,CASRRMLAGAGELFF
TRBJ2-7,15,TRBV30,CAWRPVEGGSYEQYF
TRBJ2-3,12,TRBV6-1,CASTKGGDTQYF
TRBJ2-5,16,TRBV4-1,CASSQGGRGDQETQYF
TRBJ1-6,18,TRBV7-6,CASSLTSVGQNNNSPLHF
TRBJ1-1,13,TRBV10-3,CAIKGILNTEAFF
TRBJ1-1,14,TRBV6-5,CASSYVGGQGEAFF
TRBJ1-3,16,TRBV9,CASSYHDRGAGNTIYF
TRBJ2-7,14,TRBV6-5,CASRASGEPYEQYF
TRBJ2-3,16,TRBV2,CASRVGDRESTDTQYF
TRBJ1-1,15,TRBV5-4,CASSLVSGLNTEAFF
TRBJ1-3,14,TRBV2,CASSEVSQRNTIYF
TRBJ2-2,18,TRBV6-1,CASSESQGAPPFLKELFF